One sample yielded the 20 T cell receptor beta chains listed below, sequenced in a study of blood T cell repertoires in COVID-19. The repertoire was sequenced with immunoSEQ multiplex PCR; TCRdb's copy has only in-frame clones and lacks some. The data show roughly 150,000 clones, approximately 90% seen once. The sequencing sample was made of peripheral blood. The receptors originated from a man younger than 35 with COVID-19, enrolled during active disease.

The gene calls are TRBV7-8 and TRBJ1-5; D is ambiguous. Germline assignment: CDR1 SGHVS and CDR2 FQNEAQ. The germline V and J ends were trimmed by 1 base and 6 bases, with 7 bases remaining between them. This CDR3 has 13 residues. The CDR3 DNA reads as TGTGCCAGCAGCTTAGTTGTCAGTCAGCCCCAGCATTTT. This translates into CASSLVVSQPQHF.

In DNA, the CDR3 is TGTGCCAGCAGCTTAGGGAGTAGCTGGAGCTCCTACAATGAGCAGTTCTTC. Encoded protein: CASSLGSSWSSYNEQFF. This chain links TRBV7-2 with TRBJ2-1; D is unclear. The CDR3 loop spans 17 amino acids. Trimming left V 1 base short and J 0 bases short, with 13 bases between. Germline-derived CDR1 and CDR2 are SGHTA and FQGNSA.

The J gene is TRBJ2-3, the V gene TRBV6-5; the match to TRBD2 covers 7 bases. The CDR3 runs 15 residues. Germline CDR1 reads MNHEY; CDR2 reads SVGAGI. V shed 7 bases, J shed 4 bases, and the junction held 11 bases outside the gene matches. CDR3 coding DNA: TGTGCCAGCACCAAAATGGCGGGAGCGGCAGATACGCAGTATTTT. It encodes CASTKMAGAADTQYF.

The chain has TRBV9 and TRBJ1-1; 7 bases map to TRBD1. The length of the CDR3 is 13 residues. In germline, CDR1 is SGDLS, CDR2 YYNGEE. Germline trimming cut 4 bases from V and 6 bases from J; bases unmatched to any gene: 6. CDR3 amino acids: CASSMTGSPEAFF. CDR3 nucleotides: TGTGCCAGCAGCATGACAGGGAGCCCTGAAGCTTTCTTT.

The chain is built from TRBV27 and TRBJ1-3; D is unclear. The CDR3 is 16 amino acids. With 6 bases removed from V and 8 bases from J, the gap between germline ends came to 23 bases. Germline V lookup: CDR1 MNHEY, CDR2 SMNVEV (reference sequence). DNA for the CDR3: TGTGCCAGCAGCCCTATCGGAGTTAGGAACGGAGACACCATATATTTT. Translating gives CASSPIGVRNGDTIYF.

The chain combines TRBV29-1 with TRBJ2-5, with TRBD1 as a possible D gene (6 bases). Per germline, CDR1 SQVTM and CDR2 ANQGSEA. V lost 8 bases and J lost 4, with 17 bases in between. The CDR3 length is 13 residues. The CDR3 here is CSLRTVLGETQYF. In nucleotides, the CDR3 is TGCAGCTTACGGACAGTCCTGGGAGAGACCCAGTACTTC.

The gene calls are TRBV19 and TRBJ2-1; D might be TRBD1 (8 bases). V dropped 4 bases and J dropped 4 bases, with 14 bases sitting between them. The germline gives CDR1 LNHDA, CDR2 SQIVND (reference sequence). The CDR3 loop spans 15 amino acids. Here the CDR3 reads CASSTDREGYNEQFF. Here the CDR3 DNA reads TGTGCCAGTAGTACGGACAGGGAGGGGTACAATGAGCAGTTCTTC.

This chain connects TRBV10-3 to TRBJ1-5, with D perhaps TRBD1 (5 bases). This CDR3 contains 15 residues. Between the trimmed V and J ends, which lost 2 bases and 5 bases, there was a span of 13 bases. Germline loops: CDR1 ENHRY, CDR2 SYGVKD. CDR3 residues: CAISEDGGDDQPQHF. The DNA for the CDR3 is TGTGCCATCAGTGAGGATGGGGGGGACGATCAGCCCCAGCATTTT.

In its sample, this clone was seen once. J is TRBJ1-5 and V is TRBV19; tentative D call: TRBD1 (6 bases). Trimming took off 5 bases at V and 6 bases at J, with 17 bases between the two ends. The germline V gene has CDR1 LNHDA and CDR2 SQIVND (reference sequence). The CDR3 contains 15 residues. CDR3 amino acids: CASSGNRVSGQPQHF. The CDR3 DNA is TGTGCCAGTAGTGGTAACAGGGTATCCGGTCAGCCCCAGCATTTT.

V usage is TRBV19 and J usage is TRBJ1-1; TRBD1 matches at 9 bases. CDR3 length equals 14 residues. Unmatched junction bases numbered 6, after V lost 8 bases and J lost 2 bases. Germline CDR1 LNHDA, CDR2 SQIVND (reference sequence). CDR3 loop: CASANRGRNTEAFF. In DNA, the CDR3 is TGTGCCAGTGCGAACAGGGGGCGTAACACTGAAGCTTTCTTT.

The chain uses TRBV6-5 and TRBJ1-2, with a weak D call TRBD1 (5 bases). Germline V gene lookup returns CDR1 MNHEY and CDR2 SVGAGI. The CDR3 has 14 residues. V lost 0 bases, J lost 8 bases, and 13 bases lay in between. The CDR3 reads CASSYSGAFGGYTF. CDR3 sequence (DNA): TGTGCCAGCAGTTACTCTGGGGCCTTTGGGGGCTACACCTTC.

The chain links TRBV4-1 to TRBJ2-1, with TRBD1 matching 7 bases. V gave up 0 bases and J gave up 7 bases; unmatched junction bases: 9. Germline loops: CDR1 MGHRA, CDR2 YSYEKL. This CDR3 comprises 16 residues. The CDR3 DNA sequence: TGCGCCAGCAGCCAAGATATTGGGACAGCCTTTAATGAGCAGTTCTTC. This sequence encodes CASSQDIGTAFNEQFF.

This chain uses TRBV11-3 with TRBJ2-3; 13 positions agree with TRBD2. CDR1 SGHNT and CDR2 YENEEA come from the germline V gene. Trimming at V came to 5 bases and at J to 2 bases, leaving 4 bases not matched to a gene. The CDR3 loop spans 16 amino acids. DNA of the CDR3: TGTGCCAGCAGCCGAACTAGCGGGAGGGCCACAGATACGCAGTATTTT. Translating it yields CASSRTSGRATDTQYF.

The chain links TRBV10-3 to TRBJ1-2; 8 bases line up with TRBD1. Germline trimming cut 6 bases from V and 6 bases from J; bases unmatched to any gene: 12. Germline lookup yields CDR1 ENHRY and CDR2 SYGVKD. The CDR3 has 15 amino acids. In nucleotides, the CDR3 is TGTGCCATCAGCACATGGGACAGGAAGGGCCATGGCTACACCTTC. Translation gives CAISTWDRKGHGYTF.

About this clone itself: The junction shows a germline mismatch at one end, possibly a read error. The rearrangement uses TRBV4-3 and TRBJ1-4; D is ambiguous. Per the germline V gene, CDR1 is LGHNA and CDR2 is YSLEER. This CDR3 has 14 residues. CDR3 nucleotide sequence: TGCGCCAGCAGCCAGGGTGCAACTAATGAAAAACTGCTTTTT. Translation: CASSQGATNEKLLF.

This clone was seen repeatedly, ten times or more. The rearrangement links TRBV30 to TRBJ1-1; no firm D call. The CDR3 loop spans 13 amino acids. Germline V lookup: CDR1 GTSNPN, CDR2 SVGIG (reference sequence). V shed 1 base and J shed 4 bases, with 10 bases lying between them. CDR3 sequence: CAWSDDGSTEAFF. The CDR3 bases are TGTGCCTGGAGTGACGACGGGAGCACTGAAGCTTTCTTT.

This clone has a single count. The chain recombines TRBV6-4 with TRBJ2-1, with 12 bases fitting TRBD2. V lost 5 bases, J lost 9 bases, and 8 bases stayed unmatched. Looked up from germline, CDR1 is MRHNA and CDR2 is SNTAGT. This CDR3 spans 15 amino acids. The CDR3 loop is CASSPTSGSYSEQFF. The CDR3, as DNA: TGTGCCAGCAGTCCGACTAGCGGGAGTTATAGTGAGCAGTTCTTC.

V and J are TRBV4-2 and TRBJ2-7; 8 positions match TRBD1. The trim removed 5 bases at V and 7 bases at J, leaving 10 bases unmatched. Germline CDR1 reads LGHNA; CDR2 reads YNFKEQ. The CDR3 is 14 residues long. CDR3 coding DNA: TGTGCCAGCAGCATCAGGACAGGGACGGGAGAGCAGTACTTC. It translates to CASSIRTGTGEQYF.

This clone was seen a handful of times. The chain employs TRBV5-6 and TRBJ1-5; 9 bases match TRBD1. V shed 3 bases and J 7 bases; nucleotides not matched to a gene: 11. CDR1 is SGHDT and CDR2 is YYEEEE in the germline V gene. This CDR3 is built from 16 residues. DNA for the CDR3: TGTGCCAGCAGCTCGTGGACAGGGGCCCGGGAGCAGCCCCAGCATTTT. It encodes CASSSWTGAREQPQHF.

This CDR3 is CASSTPGGGSPLHF. The CDR3 region has the DNA TGTGCCAGCAGTACCCCAGGGGGCGGTTCACCCCTCCACTTT. This chain links TRBV28 with TRBJ1-6; 8 bases match TRBD1. V was clipped by 5 bases and J by 9 bases; unmatched bases: 6. There are 14 residues in the CDR3. Per germline, CDR1 MDHEN and CDR2 SYDVKM.